This T cell receptor (beta chain) was obtained from a study of cytomegalovirus exposure and HLA in healthy donors. The CDR3 has 14 amino acids. V gave up 1 base and J gave up 3 bases; unmatched junction bases: 2. The V gene's germline CDR1 is LGHNA and CDR2 YNFKEQ. Amplification used 60 Vbeta primers and 13 Jbeta primers. Profiled with immunoSEQ multiplex PCR; TCRdb holds only in-frame clones, not every one. The sample yields nearly 95,000 clones, just under 80% seen once. Study-wide findings and caveats: HLA-A and HLA-B allele assignments for most subjects were reportedly predicted accurately using TCR beta sequences.

A word on this clone: The target antigen is unknown.

This chain joins TRBV4-2 and TRBJ1-1; 7 nucleotides agree with TRBD1. This clonotype was sampled from a woman aged 40 to 55 in good health and CMV-seronegative. The sequenced sample was PBMCs. CDR3: CASSQAGGYTEAFF. In DNA form, the CDR3 reads TGTGCCAGCAGCCAAGCAGGGGGGTACACTGAAGCTTTCTTT.